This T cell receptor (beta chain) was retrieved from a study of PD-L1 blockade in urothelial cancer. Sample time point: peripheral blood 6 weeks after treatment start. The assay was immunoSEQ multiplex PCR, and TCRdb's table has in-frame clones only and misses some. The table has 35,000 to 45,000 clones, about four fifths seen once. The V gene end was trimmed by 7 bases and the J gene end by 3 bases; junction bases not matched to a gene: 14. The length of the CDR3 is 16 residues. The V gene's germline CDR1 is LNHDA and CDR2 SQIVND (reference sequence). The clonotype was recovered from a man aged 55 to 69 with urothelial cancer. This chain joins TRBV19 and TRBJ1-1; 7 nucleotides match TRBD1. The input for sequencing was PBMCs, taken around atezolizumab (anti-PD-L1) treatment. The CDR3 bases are TGTGCCAGTACTACCCGAGGGGGCGCATCCGACACTGAAGCTTTCTTT. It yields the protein CASTTRGGASDTEAFF.